The clone carrying this TCR beta chain was counted between two and nine times. What it binds is unknown. One end of the junction is discordant with germline, which a read error may explain. Germline V gene lookup returns CDR1 DFQATT and CDR2 SNEGSKA (reference sequence). CDR3 length: 13 residues. These data originate in a study of blood T cells in healthy people across ages. With a J-beta primer mix and a sample-barcoded 5' primer, a second PCR ran about 7 to 12 cycles. Every cDNA molecule bore a tag from a template-switch adaptor containing 12 random nucleotides. MiXCR, run by TCRdb on the 5' RACE reads, gives a single entry per CDR3 protein. The table has fewer than 600,000 distinct CDR3 sequences, approximately 26% seen once. Study-wide results and limits: Unknown donor CMV status possibly confounded expanded clonotype changes. Strong correlation was found linking TCR beta diversity to naive T cell percentage.

This sample was shared with a second study, whose subject was T cells of mothers and their children.

The sequence came from a boy younger than 10 in good health. This sequence joins TRBV20-1 and TRBJ2-7; TRBD2 might be the D (5 bases). Sequenced sample: blood. In DNA, the CDR3 is TGCAGCGCTAGAGGTTCAGAGGGTATCAAGCAGTACTTC. Translating gives CSARGSEGIKQYF.